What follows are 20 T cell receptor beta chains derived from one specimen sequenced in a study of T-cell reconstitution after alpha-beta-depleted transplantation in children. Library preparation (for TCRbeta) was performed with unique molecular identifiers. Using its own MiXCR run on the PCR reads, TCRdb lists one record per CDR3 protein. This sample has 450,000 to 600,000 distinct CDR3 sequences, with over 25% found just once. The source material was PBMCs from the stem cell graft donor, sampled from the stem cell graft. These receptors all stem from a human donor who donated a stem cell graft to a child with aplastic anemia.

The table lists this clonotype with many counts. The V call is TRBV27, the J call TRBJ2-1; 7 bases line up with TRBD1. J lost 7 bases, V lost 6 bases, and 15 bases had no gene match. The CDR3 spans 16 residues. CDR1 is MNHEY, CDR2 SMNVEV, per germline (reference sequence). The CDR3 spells CASRRPRTGLGNEQFF. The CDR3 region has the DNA TGTGCCAGCAGGCGCCCCCGGACAGGATTGGGGAATGAGCAGTTCTTC.

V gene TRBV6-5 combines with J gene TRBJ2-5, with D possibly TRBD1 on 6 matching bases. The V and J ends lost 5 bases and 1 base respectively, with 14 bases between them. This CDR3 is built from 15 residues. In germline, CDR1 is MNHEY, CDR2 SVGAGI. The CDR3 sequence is CASSVSMGAQETQYF. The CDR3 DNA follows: TGTGCCAGCAGTGTCTCGATGGGGGCCCAAGAGACCCAGTACTTC.

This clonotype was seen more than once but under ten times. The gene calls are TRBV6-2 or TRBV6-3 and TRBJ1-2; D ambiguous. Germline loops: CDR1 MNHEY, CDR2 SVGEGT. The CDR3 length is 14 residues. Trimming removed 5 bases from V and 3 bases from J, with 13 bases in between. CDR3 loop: CASSPGQMYYGYTF. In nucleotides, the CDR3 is TGTGCCAGCAGTCCTGGCCAGATGTACTATGGCTACACCTTC.

The CDR3 protein is CASSFLLAGGPYNEQFF. The CDR3 bases are TGTGCCAGCAGCTTTTTACTAGCGGGAGGGCCCTACAATGAGCAGTTCTTC. V usage is TRBV5-6 and J usage is TRBJ2-1, with 13 bases matching TRBD2. The CDR3 has 17 residues. Germline CDR1 reads SGHDT; CDR2 reads YYEEEE. V shed 2 bases, J shed 2 bases, and the junction held 4 bases outside the gene matches.

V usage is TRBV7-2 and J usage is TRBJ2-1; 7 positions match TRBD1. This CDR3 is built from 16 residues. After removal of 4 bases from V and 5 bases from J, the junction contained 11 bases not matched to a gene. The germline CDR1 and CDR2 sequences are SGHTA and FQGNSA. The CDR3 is CASSSRFRTGNNEQFF. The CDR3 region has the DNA TGTGCCAGCAGCTCGCGGTTCCGGACAGGAAACAATGAGCAGTTCTTC.

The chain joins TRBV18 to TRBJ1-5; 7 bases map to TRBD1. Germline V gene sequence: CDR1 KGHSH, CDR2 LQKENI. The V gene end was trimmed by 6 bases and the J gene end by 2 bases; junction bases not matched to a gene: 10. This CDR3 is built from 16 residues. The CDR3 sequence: CASSFDRAVGNQPQHF. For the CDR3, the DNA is TGTGCCAGCTCCTTCGACAGGGCGGTTGGCAATCAGCCCCAGCATTTT. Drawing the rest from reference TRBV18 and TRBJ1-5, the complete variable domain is NAGVMQNPRHLVRRRGQEARLRCSPMKGHSHVYWYRQLPEEGLKFMVYLQKENIIDESGMPKERFSAEFPKEGPSILRIQQVVRGDSAAYFCASSFDRAVGNQPQHFGDGTRLSIL.

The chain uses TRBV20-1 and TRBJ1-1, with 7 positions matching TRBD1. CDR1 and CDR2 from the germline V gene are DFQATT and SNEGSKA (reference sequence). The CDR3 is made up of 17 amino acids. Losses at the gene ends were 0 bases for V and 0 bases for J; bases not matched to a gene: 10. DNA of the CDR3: TGCAGTGCTAGAGATCCCCGACAGGGCTGGATGAACACTGAAGCTTTCTTT. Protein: CSARDPRQGWMNTEAFF.

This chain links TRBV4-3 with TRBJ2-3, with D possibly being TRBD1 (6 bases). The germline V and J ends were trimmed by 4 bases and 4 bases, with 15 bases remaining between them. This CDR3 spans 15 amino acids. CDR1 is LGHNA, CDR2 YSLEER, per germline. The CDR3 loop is CASSPRGLVADTQYF. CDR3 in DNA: TGCGCCAGCAGCCCCAGGGGTCTAGTGGCAGATACGCAGTATTTT.

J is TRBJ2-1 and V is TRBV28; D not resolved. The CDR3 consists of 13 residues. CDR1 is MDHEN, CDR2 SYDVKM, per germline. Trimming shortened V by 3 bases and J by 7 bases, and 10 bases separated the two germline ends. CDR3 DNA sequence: TGTGCCAGCAGTTTCTCCCTCCGGAATGAGCAGTTCTTC. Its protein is CASSFSLRNEQFF.

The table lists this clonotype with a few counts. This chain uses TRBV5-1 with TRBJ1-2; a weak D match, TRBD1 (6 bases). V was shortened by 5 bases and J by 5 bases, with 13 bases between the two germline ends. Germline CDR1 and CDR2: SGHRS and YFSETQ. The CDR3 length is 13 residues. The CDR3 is CASSKDSAYGYTF. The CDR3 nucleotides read TGCGCCAGCAGTAAGGACAGCGCTTATGGCTACACCTTC.

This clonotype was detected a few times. The CDR3 reads CASSPPVQGSSYEQYV. The CDR3, as DNA: TGTGCCAGCAGCCCCCCAGTGCAGGGAAGCTCCTACGAGCAGTACGTC. The rearrangement uses TRBV21-1 and TRBJ2-7; the table's D call of TRBD1 was not tested on the DNA. TRBV21-1 is a recognized pseudogene. The CDR3 is 16 amino acids.

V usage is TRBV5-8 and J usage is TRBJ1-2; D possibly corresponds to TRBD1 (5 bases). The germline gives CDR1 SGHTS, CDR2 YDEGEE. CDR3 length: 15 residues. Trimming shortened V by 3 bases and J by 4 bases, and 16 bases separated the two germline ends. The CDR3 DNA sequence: TGTGCCAGCAGCTGGGGCGACAGCAACGTCTATGGCTACACCTTC. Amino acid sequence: CASSWGDSNVYGYTF. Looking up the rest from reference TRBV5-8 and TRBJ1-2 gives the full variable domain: EAGVTQSPTHLIKTRGQQATLRCSPISGHTSVYWYQQALGLGLQFLLWYDEGEERNRGNFPPRFSGRQFPNYSSELNVNALELEDSALYLCASSWGDSNVYGYTFGSGTRLTVV.

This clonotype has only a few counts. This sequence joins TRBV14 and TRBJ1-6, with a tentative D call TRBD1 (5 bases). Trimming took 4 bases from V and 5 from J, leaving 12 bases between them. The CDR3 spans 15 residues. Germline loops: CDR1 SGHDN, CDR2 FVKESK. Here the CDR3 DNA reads TGTGCCAGCAGCCTTATGCCGGGGGATAATTCACCCCTCCACTTT. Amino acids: CASSLMPGDNSPLHF.

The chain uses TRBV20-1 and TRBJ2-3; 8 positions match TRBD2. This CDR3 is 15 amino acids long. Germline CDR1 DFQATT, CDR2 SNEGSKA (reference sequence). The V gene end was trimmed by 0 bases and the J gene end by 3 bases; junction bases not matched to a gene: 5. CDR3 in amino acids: CSARDSGLGTDTQYF. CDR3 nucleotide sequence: TGCAGTGCTAGAGATTCGGGACTAGGGACAGATACGCAGTATTTT.

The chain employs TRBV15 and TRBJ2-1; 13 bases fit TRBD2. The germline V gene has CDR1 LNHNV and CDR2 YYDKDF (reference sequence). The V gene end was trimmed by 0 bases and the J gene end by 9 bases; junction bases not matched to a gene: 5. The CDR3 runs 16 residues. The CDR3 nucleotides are TGTGCCACCAGCAGAGACGGGACTAGCGGGAAAGTTGAGCAGTTCTTC. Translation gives CATSRDGTSGKVEQFF.

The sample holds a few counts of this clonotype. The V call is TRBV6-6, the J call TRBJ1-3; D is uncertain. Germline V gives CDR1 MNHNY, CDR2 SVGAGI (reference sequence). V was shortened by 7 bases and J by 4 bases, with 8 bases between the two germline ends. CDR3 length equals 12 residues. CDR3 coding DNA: TGTGCCAGCAACTACATCGGAAACACCATATATTTT. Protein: CASNYIGNTIYF.

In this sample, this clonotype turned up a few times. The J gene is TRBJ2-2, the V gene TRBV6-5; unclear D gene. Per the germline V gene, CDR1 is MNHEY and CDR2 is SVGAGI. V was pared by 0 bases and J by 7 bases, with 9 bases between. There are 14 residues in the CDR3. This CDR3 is CASSYSSESGELFF. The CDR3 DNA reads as TGTGCCAGCAGTTACTCTTCGGAAAGCGGGGAGCTGTTTTTT.

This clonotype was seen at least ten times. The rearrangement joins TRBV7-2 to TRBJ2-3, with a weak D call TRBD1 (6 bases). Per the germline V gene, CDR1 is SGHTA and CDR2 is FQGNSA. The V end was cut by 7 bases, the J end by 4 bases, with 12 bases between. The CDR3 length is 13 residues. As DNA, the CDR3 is TGTGCCAGCAACGTAGGGGGTGCAGATACGCAGTATTTT. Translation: CASNVGGADTQYF.

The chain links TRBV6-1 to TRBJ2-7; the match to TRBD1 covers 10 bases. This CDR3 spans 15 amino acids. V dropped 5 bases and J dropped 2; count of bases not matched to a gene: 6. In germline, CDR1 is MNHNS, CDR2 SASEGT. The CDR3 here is CASSPDRGGPYEQYV. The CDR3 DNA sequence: TGTGCCAGCAGTCCGGACAGGGGGGGACCCTACGAGCAGTACGTC.

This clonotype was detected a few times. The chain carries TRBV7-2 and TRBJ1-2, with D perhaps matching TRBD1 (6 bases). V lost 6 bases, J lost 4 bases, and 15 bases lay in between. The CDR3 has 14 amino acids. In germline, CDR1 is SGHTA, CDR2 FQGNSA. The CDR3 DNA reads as TGTGCCAGCAGAACAGGGCAGTCCCGCTATGGCTACACCTTC. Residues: CASRTGQSRYGYTF.